This T cell receptor (beta chain) comes out of a study of early T cells in non-severe SARS-CoV-2 infection. Attachment of unique molecular identifiers to individual cDNA molecules was performed. TCRdb reanalysed the 5' RACE reads using MiXCR and keeps one entry per CDR3 protein. The table has about 77,000 distinct CDR3 sequences, about 16% seen once. The table lists this clonotype with a few counts. CDR3 length: 14 amino acids. V lost 7 bases and J 4 bases, leaving 13 bases between the germline ends. CDR1 and CDR2 (germline): SNHLY, FYNNEI. This chain joins TRBV2 and TRBJ2-2, with no clear D. The sequence came from an adult who was a healthcare worker with PCR-confirmed SARS-CoV-2 infection or an uninfected control (not recorded which). The sequencing input was whole blood. The CDR3 here is CASKGIRSTGELFF. The CDR3 nucleotides are TGTGCCAGCAAAGGAATCCGGAGCACCGGGGAGCTGTTTTTT.